Shown below are 6 T cell receptor beta chains from a single sample sequenced in a study of blood T cells in healthy people across ages. Primed by a sample-barcoded 5' primer and a J-beta primer mix, a second PCR proceeded for about 6 to 12 cycles. TCRdb re-called the 5' RACE reads through MiXCR, storing one row per CDR3 protein. The repertoire holds fewer than 700,000 distinct CDR3 sequences, with 40% to 45% as singletons. Sequenced sample: blood. The receptor source for this set is a man older than 75 in good health.

The chain joins TRBV3-1 to TRBJ2-1; TRBD2 aligns across 7 bases. This CDR3 comprises 16 residues. Trimming at V came to 0 bases and at J to 5 bases, leaving 7 bases not matched to a gene. Germline CDR1 is LGHDT and CDR2 is YNNKEL (reference sequence). The CDR3 DNA reads as TGTGCCAGCAGCCAAGATTCCAGCGGGATCCACAATGAGCAGTTCTTC. It yields the protein CASSQDSSGIHNEQFF.

This clonotype has only one observation. V is TRBV18 and J is TRBJ1-1; D is ambiguous. Germline CDR1 reads KGHSH; CDR2 reads LQKENI. The germline V and J ends were trimmed by 2 bases and 1 base, with 8 bases remaining between them. This CDR3 comprises 14 residues. CDR3 in DNA: TGTGCCAGCTCACCAAGGGCAACGAACACTGAAGCTTTCTTT. Amino acids: CASSPRATNTEAFF.

This clonotype was counted a few times. This rearrangement joins TRBV12-3 or TRBV12-4 to TRBJ1-1; 12 bases line up with TRBD1. The CDR3 is 15 residues long. V lost 8 bases, J lost 0 bases, and 4 bases stayed unmatched. CDR3 bases: TGTGCCAGCGGTGGGACAGGGGGCCTGAACACTGAAGCTTTCTTT. Residues: CASGGTGGLNTEAFF.

This chain links TRBV11-3 with TRBJ2-3; D gene uncertain. CDR1 and CDR2 (germline): SGHNT, YENEEA. V was shortened by 5 bases and J by 3 bases, with 6 bases between the two germline ends. The CDR3 sequence is 12 residues long. CDR3 nucleotides: TGTGCCAGCAGCCCTGCTACAGATACGCAGTATTTT. Translated: CASSPATDTQYF. Together with reference TRBV11-3 and TRBJ2-3, the CDR3 gives the full variable domain: EAGVVQSPRYKIIEKKQPVAFWCNPISGHNTLYWYLQNLGQGPELLIRYENEEAVDDSQLPKDRFSAERLKGVDSTLKIQPAELGDSAVYLCASSPATDTQYFGPGTRLTVL.

The chain combines TRBV4-1 with TRBJ2-3; tentative D call: TRBD2 (6 bases). The germline V gene encodes CDR1 MGHRA and CDR2 YSYEKL. V was cut by 4 bases and J by 4 bases, with 21 bases left in between. This CDR3 is built from 17 residues. The CDR3 here is CASSRRTGTPVPDTQYF. CDR3 DNA sequence: TGCGCCAGCAGCCGAAGAACCGGGACTCCGGTCCCAGATACGCAGTATTTT.

The rearrangement joins TRBV18 to TRBJ2-4; 16 bases align to TRBD2. The J call is uncertain, as TRBJ2-7 better fits the DNA end. CDR1 and CDR2 (germline): KGHSH, LQKENI. The CDR3 has 17 residues. CDR3 amino acids: CASSSGTSGRGTYEQYF. In nucleotides, the CDR3 is TGTGCCAGCTCATCTGGGACTAGCGGGAGGGGCACCTACGAGCAGTACTTC.